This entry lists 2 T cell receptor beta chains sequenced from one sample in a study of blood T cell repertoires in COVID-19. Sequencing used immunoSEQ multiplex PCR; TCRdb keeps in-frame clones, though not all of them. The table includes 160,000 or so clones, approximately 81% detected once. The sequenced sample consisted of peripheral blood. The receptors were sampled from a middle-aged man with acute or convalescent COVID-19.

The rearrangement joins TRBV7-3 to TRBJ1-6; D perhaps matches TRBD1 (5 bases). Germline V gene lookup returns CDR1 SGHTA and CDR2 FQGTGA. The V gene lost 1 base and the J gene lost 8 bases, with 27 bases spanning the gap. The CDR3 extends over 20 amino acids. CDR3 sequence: CASSLKGIDSRRGGYSPLHF. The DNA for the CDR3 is TGTGCCAGCAGCTTAAAGGGGATTGACAGTCGACGGGGGGGTTATTCACCCCTCCACTTT.

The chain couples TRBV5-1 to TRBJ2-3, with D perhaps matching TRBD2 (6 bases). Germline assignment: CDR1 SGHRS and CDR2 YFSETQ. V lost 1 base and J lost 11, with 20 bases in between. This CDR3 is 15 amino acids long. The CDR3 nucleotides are TGCGCCAGCAGCTTGTACCCGGGTTTGAAGGAGGGGCAGTATTTT. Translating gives CASSLYPGLKEGQYF. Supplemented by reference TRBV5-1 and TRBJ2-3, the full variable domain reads KAGVTQTPRYLIKTRGQQVTLSCSPISGHRSVSWYQQTPGQGLQFLFEYFSETQRNKGNFPGRFSGRQFSNSRSEMNVSTLELGDSALYLCASSLYPGLKEGQYFGPGTRLTVL.